This T cell receptor (beta chain) derives from a study of T-cell memory formation after mild COVID-19. CDR3 length: 15 residues. From germline, CDR1 is MNHEY and CDR2 SVGAGI. The trim removed 5 bases at V and 5 bases at J, leaving 7 bases unmatched. This clonotype has more than one count but fewer than ten. TCRdb redid the calling of the 5' RACE reads with MiXCR, one entry per CDR3 protein. The repertoire holds 470,000 or so distinct CDR3 sequences, 25% seen once, with about an eighth in the top ten. This chain links TRBV6-5 with TRBJ2-7; 12 nucleotides match TRBD2. Source material: PBMCs or a T cell subset sorted from them (not recorded which). This TCR came from an adult woman who had mild COVID-19 (a few samples of this study predate the infection). Cell type and time point are not known. This CDR3 is CASSHGTSGSNEQYF. Written as DNA, the CDR3 is TGTGCCAGCAGTCACGGGACTAGCGGGTCGAACGAGCAGTACTTC.